Below are 19 T cell receptor beta chains sequenced from a single sample in a study of blood T cell repertoires in COVID-19. TCRdb's copy holds only in-frame clones and misses some; the assay was immunoSEQ multiplex PCR. The table shows roughly 73,000 clones, with around 75% occurring only once. The source material was peripheral blood. These receptors originate from an older man with acute or convalescent COVID-19.

This chain connects TRBV18 to TRBJ2-4; D uncertain. V was cut by 2 bases and J by 7 bases, with 9 bases left in between. Germline V gene sequence: CDR1 KGHSH, CDR2 LQKENI. The CDR3 is made up of 13 amino acids. The CDR3 sequence is CASSPVPQNIQYF. In nucleotides, the CDR3 is TGTGCCAGCTCACCAGTACCTCAGAACATTCAGTACTTC.

The chain recombines TRBV7-2 with TRBJ1-3; a weak D match, TRBD1 (5 bases). V lost 1 base to trimming and J lost 4 bases, with 8 bases between them. The germline gives CDR1 SGHTA, CDR2 FQGNSA. This CDR3 contains 14 residues. CDR3 residues: CASSLGTSGNTIYF. The CDR3 bases are TGTGCCAGCAGCTTAGGGACATCGGGAAACACCATATATTTT. Using reference TRBV7-2 and TRBJ1-3 for the parts outside the CDR3, the full variable domain is GAGVSQSPSNKVTEKGKDVELRCDPISGHTALYWYRQSLGQGLEFLIYFQGNSAPDKSGLPSDRFSAERTGGSVSTLTIQRTQQEDSAVYLCASSLGTSGNTIYFGEGSWLTVV.

V usage is TRBV27 and J usage is TRBJ1-2; TRBD1 is a possible D gene (5 bases). V lost 9 bases to trimming and J lost 2 bases, with 13 bases between them. The CDR3 consists of 13 residues. The germline gives CDR1 MNHEY, CDR2 SMNVEV (reference sequence). The CDR3 bases are TGTGCCAGTCATCTGGGGCCAAACTATGGCTACACCTTC. This translates into CASHLGPNYGYTF.

The V gene is TRBV4-1, the J gene TRBJ2-1; TRBD2 matches 11 bases. Germline assignment: CDR1 MGHRA and CDR2 YSYEKL. This CDR3 is 16 amino acids long. V shed 2 bases and J 12 bases; nucleotides not matched to a gene: 12. CDR3 nucleotide sequence: TGCGCCAGCAGCCAAACCGGGACTAGCGGCTCTCACGGGCAGTTCTTC. Residues: CASSQTGTSGSHGQFF.

The chain recombines TRBV3-1 (or the pseudogene TRBV3-2) with TRBJ1-2, with 7 positions matching TRBD1. Germline trimming cut 1 base from V and 1 base from J; bases unmatched to any gene: 6. Germline lookup yields CDR1 LGHDT and CDR2 YNNKEL (reference sequence). There are 16 residues in the CDR3. The CDR3 loop reads CASSQGFGQVNYGYTF. The CDR3 bases are TGTGCCAGCAGCCAAGGCTTTGGACAGGTTAACTATGGCTACACCTTC.

This chain connects TRBV24-1 to TRBJ2-1, with 8 bases identical to TRBD1. From germline, CDR1 is KGHDR and CDR2 SFDVKD. With 3 bases clipped from V and 12 bases from J, the junction kept 12 bases outside the gene matches. The CDR3 loop spans 15 amino acids. CDR3 DNA sequence: TGTGCCACCAGTGATGCCAGGGGGCCCTCCGGGGGGCAGTTCTTC. As protein: CATSDARGPSGGQFF.

The V gene is TRBV11-2, the J gene TRBJ2-2; D is possibly TRBD2 (6 bases). Germline CDR1 SGHAT, CDR2 FQNNGV. V lost 5 bases and J lost 0, with 10 bases in between. The CDR3 covers 15 residues. The CDR3 is CASSIGTPNTGELFF. CDR3 sequence (DNA): TGTGCCAGCAGCATCGGGACTCCGAACACCGGGGAGCTGTTTTTT.

The chain combines TRBV7-8 with TRBJ1-5; no firm D call. Looked up from germline, CDR1 is SGHVS and CDR2 is FQNEAQ. V was shortened by 1 base and J by 8 bases, with 6 bases between the two germline ends. The length of the CDR3 is 12 residues. The DNA for the CDR3 is TGTGCCAGCAGCTTAGGATCAGAGCCCCAGCATTTT. It specifies CASSLGSEPQHF.

The chain is built from TRBV11-2 and TRBJ2-3; D is perhaps TRBD1 (5 bases). This CDR3 spans 17 amino acids. Germline assignment: CDR1 SGHAT and CDR2 FQNNGV. V lost 1 base and J 2 bases, leaving 16 bases between the germline ends. This CDR3 reads CASSLVMGRVNTDTQYF. CDR3 nucleotides: TGTGCCAGCAGCTTAGTTATGGGCAGGGTTAACACAGATACGCAGTATTTT.

J is TRBJ2-7 and V is TRBV19, with 7 positions matching TRBD2. CDR3 length: 15 residues. Germline V gives CDR1 LNHDA, CDR2 SQIVND (reference sequence). V lost 1 base and J lost 2; bases outside the gene matches: 5. The CDR3, as DNA: TGTGCCAGTAGTATAGGGGAGGGCAGTCCCTACGAGCAGTACTTC. Encoded protein: CASSIGEGSPYEQYF. The variable domain in full, with the rest retrieved from reference TRBV19 and TRBJ2-7, is DGGITQSPKYLFRKEGQNVTLSCEQNLNHDAMYWYRQDPGQGLRLIYYSQIVNDFQKGDIAEGYSVSREKKESFPLTVTSAQKNPTAFYLCASSIGEGSPYEQYFGPGTRLTVT.

The chain recombines TRBV3-1 (or the pseudogene TRBV3-2) with TRBJ1-1; 9 bases align to TRBD1. This CDR3 comprises 14 residues. Unmatched junction bases numbered 4, after V lost 4 bases and J lost 4 bases. CDR1 is LGHDT and CDR2 is YNNKEL in the germline V gene (reference sequence). CDR3 amino acids: CASSPGDRATEAFF. CDR3 DNA sequence: TGTGCCAGCAGCCCCGGGGACAGGGCCACTGAAGCTTTCTTT.

The chain carries TRBV7-3 and TRBJ2-1, with TRBD2 matching over 12 bases. The CDR3 is made up of 15 amino acids. Germline loops: CDR1 SGHTA, CDR2 FQGTGA. Trimming took 5 bases from V and 9 from J; bases not matched to a gene: 8. The DNA of the CDR3 is TGTGCCAGCAGCCCCCGGACTAGCGGGGTCGCTGAGCAGTTCTTC. It is translated as CASSPRTSGVAEQFF.

The chain has TRBV28 and TRBJ2-2, with 9 bases fitting TRBD2. Germline V gene data show CDR1 as MDHEN and CDR2 as SYDVKM. The CDR3 has 15 residues. The J segment lost 6 bases and the V segment lost 10 bases, leaving 12 bases of the junction unmatched. The CDR3 spells CAIAPGLARPGELFF. The CDR3 DNA is TGTGCCATTGCGCCGGGACTAGCTCGACCCGGGGAGCTGTTTTTT.

A single count supports this clone. The chain employs TRBV6-1 and TRBJ1-3; TRBD1 might be the D (6 bases). Germline V gives CDR1 MNHNS, CDR2 SASEGT. V lost 2 bases and J 4 bases, leaving 15 bases between the germline ends. This CDR3 spans 16 amino acids. CDR3 loop: CASSEMTGRGGNTIYF. Here the CDR3 DNA reads TGTGCCAGCAGTGAAATGACGGGCAGGGGAGGAAACACCATATATTTT.

As regards this clone: This same CDR3 is encoded by further DNA sequences in the sample. The chain couples TRBV29-1 to TRBJ1-1; no definite D call. V was trimmed by 6 bases and J by 0 bases, leaving 5 bases between them. The CDR3 runs to 11 residues. Germline CDR1 and CDR2: SQVTM and ANQGSEA. CDR3 protein: CSVQMNTEAFF. The CDR3 nucleotides read TGCAGCGTCCAGATGAACACTGAAGCTTTCTTT.

The chain combines TRBV7-9 with TRBJ2-3; 11 positions agree with TRBD2. Germline assignment: CDR1 SEHNR and CDR2 FQNEAQ (reference sequence). Losses at the gene ends were 6 bases for V and 6 bases for J; bases not matched to a gene: 11. There are 16 residues in the CDR3. CDR3 amino acids: CASRGTSGSRGDTQYF. The CDR3, as DNA: TGTGCCAGCAGGGGGACTAGCGGATCAAGAGGGGATACGCAGTATTTT.

The chain employs TRBV6-5 and TRBJ2-1; 7 positions agree with TRBD2. V was pared by 7 bases and J by 7 bases, with 10 bases of the junction left unmatched. Germline CDR1 reads MNHEY; CDR2 reads SVGAGI. This CDR3 has 14 amino acids. The CDR3 region is CASMGGGPVNEQFF. The CDR3 nucleotides read TGTGCCAGCATGGGGGGAGGGCCGGTGAATGAGCAGTTCTTC.

The chain has TRBV6-6 and TRBJ1-4; 7 bases map to TRBD1. CDR1 and CDR2 from the germline V gene are MNHNY and SVGAGI (reference sequence). The CDR3 runs to 14 residues. The V segment lost 4 bases and the J segment 8 bases; nucleotides outside the gene matches: 7. The CDR3 spells CASSWGQSGEKLFF. CDR3 bases: TGTGCCAGCAGTTGGGGACAGTCAGGCGAAAAACTGTTTTTT.

CDR3 residues: CASSIRGDSNQPQHF. Written as DNA, the CDR3 is TGTGCCAGTAGTATAAGGGGTGATAGCAATCAGCCCCAGCATTTT. The chain is built from TRBV19 and TRBJ1-5; the D gene is possibly TRBD1 (5 bases). Deletions cut 2 bases from V and 0 bases from J, with 8 bases between. This CDR3 has 15 residues. The germline CDR1 and CDR2 sequences are LNHDA and SQIVND (reference sequence).